This T cell receptor beta chain emerged from a study of T cells in Graves' hyperthyroidism and ophthalmopathy. Study-wide context: Peripheral blood was drawn at first diagnosis, prior to all treatment.

Amplification yielded TCR beta CDR3 regions, with RNA transcripts as the source. Researchers ran a first-round RT-PCR on the TCR CDR3 using the HTBI primer set. TCRdb fed the multiplex PCR reads into MiXCR, producing one record per CDR3 protein. Of hundreds of thousands of distinct CDR3 sequences listed, roughly a quarter are singletons. The sequencing sample was made of blood. This receptor was taken from a young woman with Graves' ophthalmopathy.

Here the CDR3 reads CASWVGGEEETQYF. The DNA for the CDR3 is TGTGCCAGCTGGGTAGGGGGCGAGGAGGAGACCCAGTACTTC. The chain has TRBV3-1 and TRBJ2-5; TRBD1 agrees at 7 bases. CDR1 and CDR2 (germline): LGHDT, YNNKEL (reference sequence). The V and J ends lost 8 bases and 5 bases, in that order; junction bases with no gene match: 11. The CDR3 consists of 14 residues.